Listed below are T cell receptor beta chains from one sample, sequenced in a study of CD8 T cells in ankylosing spondylitis. Each CDR3 protein gets one entry after TCRdb re-called the 5' RACE reads with MiXCR. The sample carries 130,000 or so distinct CDR3 sequences, approximately 17% recorded once. Sequenced input: blood, either unsorted or a sorted T cell fraction (not recorded which). The receptors stem from a male donor with ankylosing spondylitis. CDR3s include the opening cysteine and the closing phenylalanine or tryptophan. A D gene is named only where the DNA matches it firmly. Rows give clone size only sometimes, using once, few, many, or a class for an expanded clone.

v_call	d_call	clone_size	j_call	cdr3_nt	cdr3_aa
TRBV2	.	.	TRBJ2-5	TGTGCCAGCAGGAGAGAAGGGGTTTTCGAGACCCAGTACTTC	CASRREGVFETQYF
TRBV4-2	TRBD2	many	TRBJ2-1	TGTGCCAGCAGCCCGACTAGCGGGGAATTCTACAATGAGCAGTTCTTC	CASSPTSGEFYNEQFF
TRBV5-1	.	medium-sized	TRBJ1-2	TGCGCCAGCAGCGACTACTTGGTGCCTGACTATGGCTACACCTTC	CASSDYLVPDYGYTF
TRBV12-3/TRBV12-4	.	many	TRBJ1-1	TGTGCCAGCAGTTTAGGGAACACTGAAGCTTTCTTT	CASSLGNTEAFF
TRBV4-2	TRBD2	.	TRBJ2-7	TGTGCCAGCAGCCAAGAGTCTAGCGGGAGCTCCTACGAGCAGTACTTC	CASSQESSGSSYEQYF
TRBV20-1	.	few	TRBJ2-1	TGCAGCGCCTATTGGCTACAGCGGGACAATGAGCAGTTCTTC	CSAYWLQRDNEQFF
TRBV7-9	.	few	TRBJ2-1	TGTGCCAGCAGCTTAGCGACCGGGATCCCCGCCCCCAATGAGCAGTTCTTC	CASSLATGIPAPNEQFF
TRBV4-2	.	few	TRBJ2-7	TGTGCCAGCAGCCAAGGGGGCCTATACGAGCAGTACTTC	CASSQGGLYEQYF
TRBV9	.	.	TRBJ2-1	TGTGCCAGCTCCGGGACATCGCACTATGAGCAGTTCTTC	CASSGTSHYEQFF
TRBV13	.	few	TRBJ2-1	TGTGCCAGCAGCTCCCGCCAGAGGGGGGCCAATGAGCAGTTCTTC	CASSSRQRGANEQFF
TRBV20-1	.	few	TRBJ1-4	TGCAGTGCTAGCGCGACAGATCAGACACGAGAAAAACTGTTTTTT	CSASATDQTREKLFF
TRBV14	TRBD2	.	TRBJ2-2	TGTGCCAGCAGCCAAGATGCACTAGCGGGGAACACCGGGGAGCTGTTTTTT	CASSQDALAGNTGELFF
TRBV7-9	.	.	TRBJ2-7	TGTGCCAGCAGCTTAGTGGAGCGAGATTACGAGCAGTACTTC	CASSLVERDYEQYF
TRBV11-1	.	few	TRBJ2-7	TGTGCCAGCAGCACCGGAACAGGGCGCCTATACGAGCAGTACTTC	CASSTGTGRLYEQYF
TRBV5-1	TRBD2	few	TRBJ2-2	TGCGCCAGCAGCCCCGGGACTAGCGTGGGGGAGCTGTTTTTT	CASSPGTSVGELFF
TRBV5-5	TRBD2	few	TRBJ2-1	TGTGCCAGCAGGAGGACTAGCGGGACGTCCTACAATGAGCAGTTCTTC	CASRRTSGTSYNEQFF
TRBV27	.	.	TRBJ2-5	TGTGCCAGCAGTTTGACGGGGATGATGGAGACCCAGTACTTC	CASSLTGMMETQYF
TRBV28	TRBD1	.	TRBJ2-7	TGTGCCAGCAGTTTCCAAACAGGGGACGAGCAGTACTTC	CASSFQTGDEQYF
TRBV12-3/TRBV12-4	.	.	TRBJ2-7	TGTGCCAGCAGTCCGCGCACCTACGAGCAGTACTTC	CASSPRTYEQYF
TRBV9	.	.	TRBJ2-3	TGTGCCAGCAGCGTGGGGGGAGTGTACACAGATACGCAGTATTTT	CASSVGGVYTDTQYF
TRBV7-8	TRBD1	.	TRBJ2-2	TGTGCCAGCAGCTTCCGACCCGGACAGGGGAACACCGGGGAGCTGTTTTTT	CASSFRPGQGNTGELFF
TRBV5-1	.	few	TRBJ1-3	TGCGCCAGCAGCTATTCAAGTGGAACTGGAAACACCATATATTTT	CASSYSSGTGNTIYF
TRBV29-1	.	few	TRBJ1-2	TGCAGCGTTGAAAACCTTAACTATGGCTACACCTTC	CSVENLNYGYTF
TRBV5-4	.	.	TRBJ2-3	TGTGCCAGCAGCTCCTTCTGGGGAGGGGGAGATACGCAGTATTTT	CASSSFWGGGDTQYF
TRBV7-9	TRBD1	few	TRBJ1-2	TGTGCCAGCAGCTTAAGTAACGCGCCAGGGGGTGGCTACACCTTC	CASSLSNAPGGGYTF
TRBV4-2	.	.	TRBJ1-1	TGTGCCAGCAGCCGAGCCCGGGGGGAACTGAACACTGAAGCTTTCTTT	CASSRARGELNTEAFF
TRBV4-3	.	few	TRBJ1-6	TGCGCCAGCAGCGAGGACAGCTCCTATAATTCACCCCTCCACTTT	CASSEDSSYNSPLHF
TRBV7-6	.	.	TRBJ2-3	TGTGCCAGCAGCTTAGAAGCGGGCTTAACAGATACGCAGTATTTT	CASSLEAGLTDTQYF
TRBV7-3	.	.	TRBJ2-5	TGTGCCAGCAGCTTACGAAGGGAGGAGACCCAGTACTTC	CASSLRREETQYF
TRBV9	.	.	TRBJ1-1	TGTGCCAGCAGCGTAGAGGGGGGGATGAACACTGAAGCTTTCTTT	CASSVEGGMNTEAFF
TRBV9	.	few	TRBJ2-7	TGTGCCAGCAGCGTAGTTGAGGGGCCCTACGAGCAGTACTTC	CASSVVEGPYEQYF
TRBV4-3	.	few	TRBJ2-3	TGCGCCAGCAGCCAAGAGTCCGAGGGCGATACGCAGTATTTT	CASSQESEGDTQYF
TRBV4-1	TRBD2	.	TRBJ2-1	TGCGCCAGCAGCCAAGGGGCTCCGCTAGCGGGAGGAGGTGAGCAGTTCTTC	CASSQGAPLAGGGEQFF
TRBV29-1	.	few	TRBJ2-5	TGCAGCGTTGAAGACCAGGGCGGGACCCAGTACTTC	CSVEDQGGTQYF
TRBV3-1	.	.	TRBJ2-3	TGTGCCAGCAGCAACCTACTAGAGGGGGTTACAGATACGCAGTATTTT	CASSNLLEGVTDTQYF